Below are 24 T cell receptor beta chains sequenced from a single sample in a study of OX40 agonist ivuxolimab in advanced cancers. TCRdb's copy holds only in-frame clones and misses some; the assay was immunoSEQ multiplex PCR. In the table there are about 80,000 clones, roughly 90% of which are singletons. The material was CD4+ or CD8+ T cells sorted from blood, obtained in a trial of the OX40 agonist ivuxolimab. Every receptor here comes from an adult with an advanced solid tumor such as melanoma, head and neck, liver or kidney cancer.

J is TRBJ1-4 and V is TRBV6-1, with D maybe TRBD1 (5 bases). CDR1 is MNHNS, CDR2 SASEGT, per germline. With 1 base removed from V and 8 bases from J, the gap between germline ends came to 11 bases. This CDR3 has 14 residues. The CDR3 reads CASSEVSGYEKLFF. The CDR3 bases are TGTGCCAGCAGTGAAGTCTCAGGGTACGAAAAACTGTTTTTT.

The V call is TRBV28, the J call TRBJ1-2, with D hard to call. This CDR3 comprises 15 residues. Trimming left V 2 bases short and J 4 bases short, with 14 bases between. Per germline, CDR1 MDHEN and CDR2 SYDVKM. CDR3 DNA: TGTGCCAGCAGTTTAATGCCGGGCAGAGCCTATGGCTACACCTTC. Protein product: CASSLMPGRAYGYTF.

The rearrangement links TRBV25-1 to TRBJ2-1; D is possibly TRBD1 (6 bases). This CDR3 has 14 residues. Trimming removed 6 bases at V and 5 bases at J, with 14 bases between. Germline V gene lookup returns CDR1 MGHDK and CDR2 SYGVNS. The CDR3 loop is CASRGGTTNNEQFF. CDR3 bases: TGTGCCAGCAGGGGTGGGACAACCAACAATGAGCAGTTCTTC.

The rearrangement uses TRBV4-3 and TRBJ1-6, with D tentatively TRBD1 (5 bases). Germline V CDR1 and CDR2: LGHNA, YSLEER. With 1 base removed from V and 7 bases from J, the gap between germline ends came to 20 bases. The CDR3 covers 18 residues. CDR3: CASSQASPFEGPNSPLHF. CDR3 nucleotides: TGCGCCAGCAGCCAAGCTTCCCCTTTCGAGGGGCCCAATTCACCCCTCCACTTT.

This clone occurred a few times. Other nucleotide sequences in the sample specify the same CDR3. The V call is TRBV5-1, the J call TRBJ2-5; a possible D gene is TRBD1 (6 bases). The CDR3 runs to 13 residues. V was shortened by 0 bases and J by 5 bases, with 8 bases between the two germline ends. Germline-derived CDR1 and CDR2 are SGHRS and YFSETQ. The chain's CDR3 is CASSLGGQETQYF. The DNA for the CDR3 is TGCGCCAGCAGCTTGGGGGGGCAGGAGACCCAGTACTTC.

This clone was seen a single time. The chain links TRBV7-2 to TRBJ2-3, with TRBD2 identical over 10 bases. The germline V gene encodes CDR1 SGHTA and CDR2 FQGNSA. CDR3 length: 16 residues. The ends lost 6 bases at V and 4 bases at J; junction bases unmatched: 10. CDR3 nucleotides: TGTGCCAGCAGTCGAGGGACTAGCGCGATGGCAGATACGCAGTATTTT. Protein product: CASSRGTSAMADTQYF.

The chain uses TRBV7-9 and TRBJ2-1; weak D call: TRBD2 (5 bases). Germline V gene lookup returns CDR1 SEHNR and CDR2 FQNEAQ (reference sequence). V lost 2 bases and J 5 bases, leaving 13 bases between the germline ends. The CDR3 extends over 15 amino acids. The CDR3 sequence is CASSLSGVTNNEQFF. CDR3 coding DNA: TGTGCCAGCAGCTTATCCGGGGTCACAAACAATGAGCAGTTCTTC.

The gene calls are TRBV2 and TRBJ1-1, with D possibly being TRBD1 (5 bases). Per the germline V gene, CDR1 is SNHLY and CDR2 is FYNNEI. V was trimmed by 5 bases and J by 3 bases, leaving 13 bases between them. CDR3 size: 14 residues. The CDR3 region has the DNA TGTGCCAGCAGTATCGACAGCGGGGACACTGAAGCTTTCTTT. Translation: CASSIDSGDTEAFF.

The table lists this clone with a count of one. J is TRBJ2-5 and V is TRBV28; D possibly matches TRBD1 or TRBD2 (5 bases each). V lost 2 bases and J 1 base, leaving 8 bases between the germline ends. The V gene's germline CDR1 is MDHEN and CDR2 SYDVKM. This CDR3 is built from 14 residues. CDR3 nucleotides: TGTGCCAGCAGTTTAGGGACCCTCCAAGAGACCCAGTACTTC. Amino acids: CASSLGTLQETQYF.

As to this clone: The junction differs from germline at one of its ends, possibly a read error. The rearrangement links TRBV11-2 to TRBJ2-1; the match to TRBD2 covers 7 bases. CDR3 length equals 15 residues. Per the germline V gene, CDR1 is SGHAT and CDR2 is FQNNGV. For the CDR3, the DNA is TGTGCCAGCAGCCAACAGCGGGGCTCCCACAATGAGCAGTTCTTC. Translating it yields CASSQQRGSHNEQFF.

The genes are TRBV7-2 and TRBJ2-7, with TRBD1 matching over 8 bases. The CDR3 is 16 residues long. CDR1 is SGHTA and CDR2 is FQGNSA in the germline V gene. V trimming: 1 base; J trimming: 2 bases; junction bases outside the gene matches: 7. CDR3 nucleotides: TGTGCCAGCAGCTTAGGGGACAGGCGAGACGCCTACGAGCAGTACTTC. Residues: CASSLGDRRDAYEQYF. Full variable domain (rest looked up from reference TRBV7-2 and TRBJ2-7): GAGVSQSPSNKVTEKGKDVELRCDPISGHTALYWYRQSLGQGLEFLIYFQGNSAPDKSGLPSDRFSAERTGGSVSTLTIQRTQQEDSAVYLCASSLGDRRDAYEQYFGPGTRLTVT.

The chain joins TRBV21-1 to TRBJ2-5; the tabulated D call, TRBD1, remains unverified against the DNA. TRBV21-1 is a pseudogene locus. The CDR3 is made up of 15 amino acids. In DNA, the CDR3 is TGTGCCAGCAGCAAAGCTCGCAGGGGGCGTGAGACCCAGTACTTC. Residues: CASSKARRGRETQYF.

Only one count was recorded for this clone. The V and J genes are TRBV27 and TRBJ1-4; 9 positions match TRBD1. The CDR3 runs 13 residues. The ends lost 6 bases at V and 6 bases at J; junction bases unmatched: 2. Germline loops: CDR1 MNHEY, CDR2 SMNVEV (reference sequence). CDR3 sequence reads: CASRGQGHEKLFF. The CDR3 DNA sequence: TGTGCCAGCAGAGGACAGGGGCATGAAAAACTGTTTTTT.

This clone was counted a few times. The genes are TRBV2 and TRBJ2-5; no clear D. The CDR3 is 13 amino acids. Germline CDR1 and CDR2: SNHLY and FYNNEI. Trimming stripped 4 bases from V and 1 base from J, with 7 bases between. CDR3 bases: TGTGCCAGCAGTGGCCTGGCCCAAGAGACCCAGTACTTC. This sequence encodes CASSGLAQETQYF.

Only a few counts were recorded for this clone. The rearrangement joins TRBV28 to TRBJ2-7; 11 bases are shared with TRBD1. The CDR3 is 15 residues long. Trimming removed 3 bases from V and 4 bases from J; junction bases left unmatched: 5. Germline assignment: CDR1 MDHEN and CDR2 SYDVKM. The CDR3 here is CASSLGGTGGYEQYF. The CDR3 region has the DNA TGTGCCAGCAGTTTGGGGGGGACAGGGGGTTACGAGCAGTACTTC.

The chain joins TRBV7-2 to TRBJ1-1, with unresolved D. Trimming took off 7 bases at V and 0 bases at J, with 21 bases between the two ends. Germline assignment: CDR1 SGHTA and CDR2 FQGNSA. The CDR3 consists of 17 residues. The CDR3, as DNA: TGTGCCAGCAACCATCTAGGACGGGGTAGAATGAACACTGAAGCTTTCTTT. Protein sequence: CASNHLGRGRMNTEAFF.

With regard to this clone: Within the sample, other DNA sequences also encode this same CDR3. The chain is built from TRBV6-5 and TRBJ1-1; no definite D call. CDR1 and CDR2 (germline): MNHEY, SVGAGI. This CDR3 comprises 15 residues. Trimming removed 2 bases at V and 0 bases at J, with 10 bases between. CDR3 in DNA: TGTGCCAGCAGTTACGATCGGGGTTTGAACACTGAAGCTTTCTTT. It specifies CASSYDRGLNTEAFF.

The chain links TRBV9 to TRBJ1-1; a possible D gene is TRBD1 (6 bases). Trimming pared 0 bases from V and 1 base from J, leaving 10 bases between. The V gene's germline CDR1 is SGDLS and CDR2 YYNGEE. The CDR3 contains 15 residues. CDR3 sequence reads: CASSVVGQKNTEAFF. In DNA form, the CDR3 reads TGTGCCAGCAGCGTAGTCGGACAGAAGAACACTGAAGCTTTCTTT.

This rearrangement joins TRBV6-1 to TRBJ2-1, with TRBD2 matching over 7 bases. V dropped 2 bases and J dropped 10; count of bases not matched to a gene: 14. This CDR3 is 16 amino acids long. Germline CDR1 reads MNHNS; CDR2 reads SASEGT. CDR3 sequence (DNA): TGTGCCAGCAGTGAACGGCTTGGTAGCGGGCTGGGGGAGCAGTTCTTC. It encodes CASSERLGSGLGEQFF.

The V and J genes are TRBV11-3 and TRBJ2-7; possible D gene TRBD1, 6 bases. Germline assignment: CDR1 SGHNT and CDR2 YENEEA. The CDR3 totals 13 residues. Trimming cost V 6 bases and J 2 bases, with 11 bases left between them. The CDR3 DNA sequence: TGTGCCAGCAGTCTCCGGGACACCTACGAGCAGTACTTC. Residues: CASSLRDTYEQYF.

This rearrangement joins TRBV12-5 to TRBJ2-1; 8 bases match TRBD1. Germline V gene data show CDR1 as LGHNT and CDR2 as FRNRAP. The V and J ends lost 6 bases and 7 bases, in that order; junction bases with no gene match: 5. The CDR3 is 13 amino acids. CDR3 protein: CASGADRVNEQFF. The CDR3 DNA reads TGTGCTAGTGGGGCGGACAGGGTGAATGAGCAGTTCTTC. The full variable domain, with the rest looked up from reference TRBV12-5 and TRBJ2-1, is DARVTQTPRHKVTEMGQEVTMRCQPILGHNTVFWYRQTMMQGLELLAYFRNRAPLDDSGMPKDRFSAEMPDATLATLKIQPSEPRDSAVYFCASGADRVNEQFFGPGTRLTVL.

The chain carries TRBV27 and TRBJ1-2, with 8 bases matching TRBD1. The V segment lost 6 bases and the J segment 6 bases; nucleotides outside the gene matches: 6. Germline CDR1 MNHEY, CDR2 SMNVEV (reference sequence). CDR3 length equals 13 residues. CDR3 coding DNA: TGTGCCAGCAGACAGACAGGGGACCATGGCTACACCTTC. Translating it yields CASRQTGDHGYTF.

V is TRBV6-6 and J is TRBJ1-2; D unresolved. The length of the CDR3 is 15 residues. V lost 0 bases and J 4 bases, leaving 12 bases between the germline ends. Germline CDR1 and CDR2: MNHNY and SVGAGI (reference sequence). The DNA for the CDR3 is TGTGCCAGCAGTTACTCACGGAGGGAATTCTATGGCTACACCTTC. It is translated as CASSYSRREFYGYTF.

The V call is TRBV2, the J call TRBJ2-7, with 7 positions matching TRBD2. Germline CDR1 reads SNHLY; CDR2 reads FYNNEI. The CDR3 has 14 residues. V lost 3 bases to trimming and J lost 0 bases; unmatched junction nucleotides: 2. CDR3 coding DNA: TGTGCCAGCAGTGAGCGGGAGAGCTCCTACGAGCAGTACTTC. Amino acids: CASSERESSYEQYF.